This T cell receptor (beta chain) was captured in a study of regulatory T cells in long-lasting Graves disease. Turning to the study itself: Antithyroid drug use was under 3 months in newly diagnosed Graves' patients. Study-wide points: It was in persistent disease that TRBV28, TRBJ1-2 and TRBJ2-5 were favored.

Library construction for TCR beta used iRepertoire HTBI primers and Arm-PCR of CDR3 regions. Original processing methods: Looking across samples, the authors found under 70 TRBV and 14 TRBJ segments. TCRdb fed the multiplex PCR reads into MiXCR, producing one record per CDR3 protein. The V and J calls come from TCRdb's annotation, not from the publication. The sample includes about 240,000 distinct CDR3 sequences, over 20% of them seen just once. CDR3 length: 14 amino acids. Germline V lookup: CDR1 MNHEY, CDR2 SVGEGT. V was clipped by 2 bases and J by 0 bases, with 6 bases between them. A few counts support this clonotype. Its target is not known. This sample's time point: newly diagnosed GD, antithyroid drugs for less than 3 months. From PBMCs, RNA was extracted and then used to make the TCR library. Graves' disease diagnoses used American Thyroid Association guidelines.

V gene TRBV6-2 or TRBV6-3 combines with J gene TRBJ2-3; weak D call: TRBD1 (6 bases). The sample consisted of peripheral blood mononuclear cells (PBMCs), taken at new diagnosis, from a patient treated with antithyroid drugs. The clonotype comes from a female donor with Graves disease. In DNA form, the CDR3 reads TGTGCCAGCAGTTACGACAGGAGCACAGATACGCAGTATTTT. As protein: CASSYDRSTDTQYF.